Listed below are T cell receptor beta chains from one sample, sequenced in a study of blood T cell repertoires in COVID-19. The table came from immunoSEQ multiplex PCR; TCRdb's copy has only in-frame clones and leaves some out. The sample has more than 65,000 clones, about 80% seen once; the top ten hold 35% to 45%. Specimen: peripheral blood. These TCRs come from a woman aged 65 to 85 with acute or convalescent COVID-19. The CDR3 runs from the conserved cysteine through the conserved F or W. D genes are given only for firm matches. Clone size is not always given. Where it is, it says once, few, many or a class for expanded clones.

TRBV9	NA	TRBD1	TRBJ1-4	TGTGCCAGCAGCTTCCGGGGCCAGGGGGCTAATGAAAAACTGTTTTTT	CASSFRGQGANEKLFF
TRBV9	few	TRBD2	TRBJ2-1	TGTGCCAGCAGCCCTATAATAGCGGGCTCCTACAATGAGCAGTTCTTC	CASSPIIAGSYNEQFF
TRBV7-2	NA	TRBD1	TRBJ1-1	TGTGCCAGCAGGTATGACAGGGCGAACACTGAAGCTTTCTTT	CASRYDRANTEAFF
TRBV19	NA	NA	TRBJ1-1	TGTGCCTCATACACGGGGCGCGGGGCTGAAGCTTTCTTT	CASYTGRGAEAFF
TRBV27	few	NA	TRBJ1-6	TGTGCCAGCAGTAGACGACAGACGAGCTCCTATAATTCACCCCTCCACTTT	CASSRRQTSSYNSPLHF
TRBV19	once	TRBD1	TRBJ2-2	TGTGCCAGTAGTGTACAGGGGGACACCGGGGAGCTGTTTTTT	CASSVQGDTGELFF
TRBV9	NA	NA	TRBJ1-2	TGTGCCAGCAGCGTAGACAGGGCTAACTATGGCTACACCTTC	CASSVDRANYGYTF
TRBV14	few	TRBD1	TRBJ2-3	TGTGCCAGCAGCCGGACAGGACGCACAGATACGCAGTATTTT	CASSRTGRTDTQYF
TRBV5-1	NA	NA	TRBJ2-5	TGCGCCAGCAGCACGGAAGGGGCACCTAGGGAGACCCAGTACTTC	CASSTEGAPRETQYF
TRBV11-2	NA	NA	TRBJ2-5	TGTGCCAGCAGCTTAATTGACTTCCCGAGGGAGACCCAGTACTTC	CASSLIDFPRETQYF
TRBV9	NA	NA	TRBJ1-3	TGTGCCAGCAGCCCGTATCACAGGAGCTCTGGAAACACCATATATTTT	CASSPYHRSSGNTIYF
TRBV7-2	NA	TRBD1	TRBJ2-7	TGTGCCAGCAGCTTAAACCCGGGACAGGGGTACTTC	CASSLNPGQGYF
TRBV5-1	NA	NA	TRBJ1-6	TGCGCCAGCAGCTTCACTCAGGGGAAGCATAATTCACCCCTCCACTTT	CASSFTQGKHNSPLHF
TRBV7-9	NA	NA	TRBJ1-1	TGTGCCAGCAGCTTAGACATCGTGAACACTGAAGCTTTCTTT	CASSLDIVNTEAFF
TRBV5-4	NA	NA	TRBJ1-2	TGTGCCAGCAGCCTTGGACAGCTAGCTAACTATGGCTACACCTTC	CASSLGQLANYGYTF
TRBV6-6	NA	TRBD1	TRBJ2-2	TGTGCCAGCAGCCCGACAGGGGGCTCTAGCACCGGGGAGCTGTTTTTT	CASSPTGGSSTGELFF
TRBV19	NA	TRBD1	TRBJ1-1	TGTGCCAGTAGTAACAGGGGACTCACTGAAGCTTTCTTT	CASSNRGLTEAFF
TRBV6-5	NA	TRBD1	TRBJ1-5	TGTGCCAGCATAGGACAGGTTGGAAATCAGCCCCAGCATTTT	CASIGQVGNQPQHF
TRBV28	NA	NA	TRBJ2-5	TGTGCCAGCTCAGGAGAGACCCAGTACTTC	CASSGETQYF